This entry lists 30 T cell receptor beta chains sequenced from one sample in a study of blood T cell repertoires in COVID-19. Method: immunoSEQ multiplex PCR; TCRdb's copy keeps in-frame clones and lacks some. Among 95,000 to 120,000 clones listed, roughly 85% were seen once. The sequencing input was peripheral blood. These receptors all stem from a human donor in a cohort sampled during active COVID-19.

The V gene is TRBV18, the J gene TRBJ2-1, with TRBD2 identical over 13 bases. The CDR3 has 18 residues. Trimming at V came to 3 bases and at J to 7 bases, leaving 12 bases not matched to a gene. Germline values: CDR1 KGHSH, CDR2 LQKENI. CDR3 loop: CASSPFGLAGVDTNEQFF. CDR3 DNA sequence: TGTGCCAGCTCACCCTTCGGACTAGCGGGGGTGGATACAAATGAGCAGTTCTTC.

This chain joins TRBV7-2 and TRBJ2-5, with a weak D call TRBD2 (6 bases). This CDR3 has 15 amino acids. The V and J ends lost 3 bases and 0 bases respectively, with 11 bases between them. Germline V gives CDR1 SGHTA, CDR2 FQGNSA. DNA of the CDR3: TGTGCCAGCAGCTTCGACGGGGACTACCAAGAGACCCAGTACTTC. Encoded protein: CASSFDGDYQETQYF. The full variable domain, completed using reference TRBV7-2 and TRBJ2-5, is GAGVSQSPSNKVTEKGKDVELRCDPISGHTALYWYRQSLGQGLEFLIYFQGNSAPDKSGLPSDRFSAERTGGSVSTLTIQRTQQEDSAVYLCASSFDGDYQETQYFGPGTRLLVL.

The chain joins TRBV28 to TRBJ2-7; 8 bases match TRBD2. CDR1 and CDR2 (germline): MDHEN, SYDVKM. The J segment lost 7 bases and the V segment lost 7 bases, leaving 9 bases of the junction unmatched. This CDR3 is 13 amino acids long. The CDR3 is CASIGAGVGEQYF. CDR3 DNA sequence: TGTGCCAGCATCGGAGCGGGGGTAGGTGAGCAGTACTTC.

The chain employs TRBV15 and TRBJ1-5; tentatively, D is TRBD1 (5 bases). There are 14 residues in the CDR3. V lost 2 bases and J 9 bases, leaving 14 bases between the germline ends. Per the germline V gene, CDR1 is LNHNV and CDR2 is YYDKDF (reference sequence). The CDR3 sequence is CATSRQGIDAPQHF. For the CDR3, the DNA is TGTGCCACCAGCAGACAGGGAATTGATGCGCCCCAGCATTTT. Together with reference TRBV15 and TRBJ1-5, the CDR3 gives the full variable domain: DAMVIQNPRYQVTQFGKPVTLSCSQTLNHNVMYWYQQKSSQAPKLLFHYYDKDFNNEADTPDNFQSRRPNTSFCFLDIRSPGLGDTAMYLCATSRQGIDAPQHFGDGTRLSIL.

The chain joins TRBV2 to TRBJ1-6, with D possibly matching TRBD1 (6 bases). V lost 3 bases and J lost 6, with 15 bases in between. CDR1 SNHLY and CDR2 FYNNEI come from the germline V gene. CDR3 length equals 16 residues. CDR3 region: CASSDRQAPGNSPLHF. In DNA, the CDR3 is TGTGCCAGCAGTGACCGACAGGCGCCGGGTAATTCACCCCTCCACTTT.

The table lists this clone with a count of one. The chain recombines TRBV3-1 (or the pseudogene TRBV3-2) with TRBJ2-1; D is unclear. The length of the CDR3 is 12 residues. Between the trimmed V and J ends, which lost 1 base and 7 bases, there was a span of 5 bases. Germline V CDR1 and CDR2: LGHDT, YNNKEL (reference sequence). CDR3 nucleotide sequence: TGTGCCAGCAGCCAAGTGACTAATGAGCAGTTCTTC. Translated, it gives CASSQVTNEQFF.

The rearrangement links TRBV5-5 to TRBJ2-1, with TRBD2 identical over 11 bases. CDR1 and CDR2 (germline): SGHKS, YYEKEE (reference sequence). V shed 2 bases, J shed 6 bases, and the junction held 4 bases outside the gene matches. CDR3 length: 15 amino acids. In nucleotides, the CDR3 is TGTGCCAGCAGCTTTTTGCTAGCGGGGGGCAATGAGCAGTTCTTC. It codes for CASSFLLAGGNEQFF.

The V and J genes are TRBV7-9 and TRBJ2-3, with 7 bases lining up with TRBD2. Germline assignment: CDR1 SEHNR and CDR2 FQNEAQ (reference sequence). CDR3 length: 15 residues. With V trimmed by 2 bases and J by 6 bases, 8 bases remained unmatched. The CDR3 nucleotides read TGTGCCAGCAGCTTACGGACGGCGGGGGTGGATACGCAGTATTTT. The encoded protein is CASSLRTAGVDTQYF.

The CDR3 region is CASTRHRERAFF. CDR3 DNA: TGTGCCAGCACCAGACACAGGGAACGAGCTTTCTTT. The V gene is TRBV12-3 or TRBV12-4, the J gene TRBJ1-1, with D perhaps TRBD1 (6 bases). CDR3 length equals 12 residues. V was shortened by 7 bases and J by 10 bases, with 16 bases between the two germline ends.

The CDR3, as DNA: TGTGCCAGCAGCTTAGTAGCGGTTAACACCGGGGAGCTGTTTTTT. This encodes CASSLVAVNTGELFF. The chain couples TRBV7-2 to TRBJ2-2; maybe TRBD2 (6 bases). The V end lost 1 base, the J end lost 2 bases, and 8 bases lay between the germline ends. The CDR3 length is 15 residues. The germline V gene has CDR1 SGHTA and CDR2 FQGNSA.

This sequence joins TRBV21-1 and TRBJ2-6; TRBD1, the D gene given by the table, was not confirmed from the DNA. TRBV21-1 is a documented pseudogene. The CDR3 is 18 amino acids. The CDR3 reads CASSPRTGIRTGANVLTF. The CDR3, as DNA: TGTGCCAGCAGCCCGCGGACAGGGATCCGTACTGGGGCCAACGTCCTGACTTTC.

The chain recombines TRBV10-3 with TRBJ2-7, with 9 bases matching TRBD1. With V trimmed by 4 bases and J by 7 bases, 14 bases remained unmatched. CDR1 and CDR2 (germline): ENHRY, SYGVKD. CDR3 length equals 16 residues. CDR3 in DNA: TGTGCCATCAGTGCCTCCCCGGACAGGGGTTTTGGGGAGCAGTACTTC. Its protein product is CAISASPDRGFGEQYF.

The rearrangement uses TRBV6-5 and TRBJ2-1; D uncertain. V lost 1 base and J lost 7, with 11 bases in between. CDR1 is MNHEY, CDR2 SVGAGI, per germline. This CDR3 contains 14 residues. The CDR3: CASSYLAFNNEQFF. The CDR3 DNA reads TGTGCCAGCAGTTACTTGGCTTTTAATAATGAGCAGTTCTTC.

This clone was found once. The CDR3 region is CAISWDSNTGELFF. DNA of the CDR3: TGTGCCATCAGTTGGGACTCCAACACCGGGGAGCTGTTTTTT. V usage is TRBV10-3 and J usage is TRBJ2-2; D is perhaps TRBD2 (6 bases). The CDR3 is 14 amino acids. From germline, CDR1 is ENHRY and CDR2 SYGVKD. V lost 5 bases and J 2 bases, leaving 9 bases between the germline ends.

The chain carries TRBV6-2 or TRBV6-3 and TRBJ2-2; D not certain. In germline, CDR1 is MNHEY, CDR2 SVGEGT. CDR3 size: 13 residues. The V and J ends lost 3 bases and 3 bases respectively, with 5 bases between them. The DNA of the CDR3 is TGTGCCAGCAGTTATACACACACCGGGGAGCTGTTTTTT. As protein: CASSYTHTGELFF.

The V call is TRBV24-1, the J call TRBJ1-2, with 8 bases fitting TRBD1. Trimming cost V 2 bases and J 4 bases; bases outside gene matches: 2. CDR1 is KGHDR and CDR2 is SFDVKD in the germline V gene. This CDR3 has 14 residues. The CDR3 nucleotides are TGTGCCACCAGTGATTCAGGGACAGGCTATGGCTACACCTTC. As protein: CATSDSGTGYGYTF.

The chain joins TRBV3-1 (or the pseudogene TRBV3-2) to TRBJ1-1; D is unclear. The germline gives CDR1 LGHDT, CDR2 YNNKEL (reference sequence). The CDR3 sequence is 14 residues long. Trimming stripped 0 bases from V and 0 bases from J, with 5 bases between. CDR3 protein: CASSQDLLNTEAFF. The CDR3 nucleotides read TGTGCCAGCAGCCAAGATCTCCTGAACACTGAAGCTTTCTTT.

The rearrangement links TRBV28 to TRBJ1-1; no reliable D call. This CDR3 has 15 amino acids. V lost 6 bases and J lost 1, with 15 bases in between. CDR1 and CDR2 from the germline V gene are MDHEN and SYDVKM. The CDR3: CASRAPQEGNTEAFF. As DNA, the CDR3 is TGTGCCAGCAGGGCCCCTCAGGAGGGGAACACTGAAGCTTTCTTT.

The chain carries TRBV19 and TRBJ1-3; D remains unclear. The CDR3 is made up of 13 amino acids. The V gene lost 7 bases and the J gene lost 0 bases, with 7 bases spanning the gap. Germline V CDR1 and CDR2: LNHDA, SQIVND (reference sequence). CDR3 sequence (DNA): TGTGCCAGTACAACAGCCTCTGGAAACACCATATATTTT. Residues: CASTTASGNTIYF.

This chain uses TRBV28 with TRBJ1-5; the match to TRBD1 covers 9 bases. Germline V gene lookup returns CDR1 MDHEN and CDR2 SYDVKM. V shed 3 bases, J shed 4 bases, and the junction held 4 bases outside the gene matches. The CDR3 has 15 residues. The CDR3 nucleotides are TGTGCCAGCAGTTTGCTGACAGGGGGAAATCAGCCCCAGCATTTT. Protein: CASSLLTGGNQPQHF.

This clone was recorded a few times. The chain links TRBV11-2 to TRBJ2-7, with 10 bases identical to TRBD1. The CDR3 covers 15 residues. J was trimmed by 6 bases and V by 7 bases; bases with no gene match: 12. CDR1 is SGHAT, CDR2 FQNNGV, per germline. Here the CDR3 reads CASNQGGTGVGEQYF. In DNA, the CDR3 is TGTGCCAGCAACCAAGGAGGGACAGGGGTTGGCGAGCAGTACTTC.

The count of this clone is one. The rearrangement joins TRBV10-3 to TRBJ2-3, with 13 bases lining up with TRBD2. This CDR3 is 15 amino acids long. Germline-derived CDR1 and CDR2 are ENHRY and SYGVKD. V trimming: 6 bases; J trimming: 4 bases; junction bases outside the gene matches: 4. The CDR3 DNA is TGTGCCATCAGCCCTGGACTAGCGGGAGCAGATACGCAGTATTTT. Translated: CAISPGLAGADTQYF.

The CDR3 sequence is CATSRPSTSGGREVQETQYF. CDR3 nucleotides: TGTGCCACCAGCAGACCCTCGACTAGCGGGGGGCGAGAGGTCCAAGAGACCCAGTACTTC. This rearrangement joins TRBV15 to TRBJ2-5, with 13 bases lining up with TRBD2. The V gene end was trimmed by 2 bases and the J gene end by 1 base; junction bases not matched to a gene: 13. The CDR3 extends over 20 amino acids. Germline-derived CDR1 and CDR2 are LNHNV and YYDKDF (reference sequence).

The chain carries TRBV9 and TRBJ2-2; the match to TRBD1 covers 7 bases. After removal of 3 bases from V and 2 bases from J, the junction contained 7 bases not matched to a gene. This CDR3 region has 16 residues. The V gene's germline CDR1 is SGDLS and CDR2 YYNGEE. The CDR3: CASSAIRGINTGELFF. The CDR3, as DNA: TGTGCCAGCAGCGCGATCAGGGGGATTAACACCGGGGAGCTGTTTTTT.

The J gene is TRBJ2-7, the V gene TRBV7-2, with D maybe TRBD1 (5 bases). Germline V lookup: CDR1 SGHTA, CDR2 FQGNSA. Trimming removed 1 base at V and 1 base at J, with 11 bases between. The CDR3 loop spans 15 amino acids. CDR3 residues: CASSLGQLQSYEQYF. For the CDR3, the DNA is TGTGCCAGCAGCTTAGGACAGCTTCAGTCCTACGAGCAGTACTTC.

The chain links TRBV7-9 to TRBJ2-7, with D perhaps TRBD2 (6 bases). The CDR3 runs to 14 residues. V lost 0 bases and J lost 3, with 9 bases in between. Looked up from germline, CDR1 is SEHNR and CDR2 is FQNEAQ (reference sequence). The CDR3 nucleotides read TGTGCCAGCAGCTTAGCGAGCGGGCTCTACGAGCAGTACTTC. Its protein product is CASSLASGLYEQYF.

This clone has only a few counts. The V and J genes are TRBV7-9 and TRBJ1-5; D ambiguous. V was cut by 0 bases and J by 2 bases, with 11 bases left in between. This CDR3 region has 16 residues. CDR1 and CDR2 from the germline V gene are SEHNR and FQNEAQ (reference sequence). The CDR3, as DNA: TGTGCCAGCAGCTTAGCCGCCGGTCCGGGCAATCAGCCCCAGCATTTT. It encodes CASSLAAGPGNQPQHF.

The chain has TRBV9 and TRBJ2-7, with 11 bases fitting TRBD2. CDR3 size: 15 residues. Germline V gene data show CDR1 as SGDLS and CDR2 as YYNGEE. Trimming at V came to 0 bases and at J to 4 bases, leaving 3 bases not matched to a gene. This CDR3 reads CASSVESSGGYEQYF. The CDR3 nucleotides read TGTGCCAGCAGCGTAGAATCTAGCGGGGGGTACGAGCAGTACTTC.

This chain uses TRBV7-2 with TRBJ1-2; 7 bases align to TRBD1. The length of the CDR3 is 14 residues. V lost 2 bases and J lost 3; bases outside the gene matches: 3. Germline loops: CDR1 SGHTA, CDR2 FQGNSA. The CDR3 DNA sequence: TGTGCCAGCAGCTTACGCGGACAGGACTATGGCTACACCTTC. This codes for CASSLRGQDYGYTF. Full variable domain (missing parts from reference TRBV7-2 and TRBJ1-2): GAGVSQSPSNKVTEKGKDVELRCDPISGHTALYWYRQSLGQGLEFLIYFQGNSAPDKSGLPSDRFSAERTGGSVSTLTIQRTQQEDSAVYLCASSLRGQDYGYTFGSGTRLTVV.

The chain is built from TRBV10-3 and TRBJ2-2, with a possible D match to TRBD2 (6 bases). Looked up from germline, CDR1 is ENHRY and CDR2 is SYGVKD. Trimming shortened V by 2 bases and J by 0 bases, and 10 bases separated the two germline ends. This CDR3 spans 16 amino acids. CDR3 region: CAISEPPGANTGELFF. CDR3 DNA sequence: TGTGCCATCAGTGAGCCCCCGGGAGCGAACACCGGGGAGCTGTTTTTT.